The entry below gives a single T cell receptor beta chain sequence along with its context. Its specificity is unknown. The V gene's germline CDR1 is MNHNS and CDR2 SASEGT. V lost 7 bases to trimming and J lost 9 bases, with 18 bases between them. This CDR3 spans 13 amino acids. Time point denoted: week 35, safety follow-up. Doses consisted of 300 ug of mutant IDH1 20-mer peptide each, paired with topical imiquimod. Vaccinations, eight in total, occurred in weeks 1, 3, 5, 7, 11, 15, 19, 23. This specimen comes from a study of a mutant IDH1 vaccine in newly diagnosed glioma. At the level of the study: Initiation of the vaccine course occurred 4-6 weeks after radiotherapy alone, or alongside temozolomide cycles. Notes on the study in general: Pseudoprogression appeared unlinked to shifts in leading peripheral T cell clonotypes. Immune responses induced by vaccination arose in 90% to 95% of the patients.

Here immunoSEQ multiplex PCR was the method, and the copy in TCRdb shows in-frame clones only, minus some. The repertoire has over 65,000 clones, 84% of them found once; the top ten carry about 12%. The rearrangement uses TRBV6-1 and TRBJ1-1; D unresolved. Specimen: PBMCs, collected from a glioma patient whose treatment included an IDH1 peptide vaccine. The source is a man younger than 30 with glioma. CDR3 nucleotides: TGTGCCAGCACCATAGAGGTTGACTCCCAAGCTTTCTTT. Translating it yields CASTIEVDSQAFF.